Detailed here is one T cell receptor (beta chain). Its specificity is not known. These data are taken from a study of T cell responses to AZD1222 COVID-19 vaccine. Some clones are missing from TCRdb's copy, which holds only in-frame ones; the method was immunoSEQ multiplex PCR. The table lists 70,000 to 90,000 clones, approximately 85% of them singletons. Study-wide results and caveats: Baseline testing showed seropositivity in only six AZD1222 recipients. Without day 14 samples, only post-peak T cell repertoires were studied. Rises in breadth and depth of Spike-specific TCRs came after two AZD1222 doses. The study found vaccine-associated CD4 TCRs spanning spike, dominant at 160-218 and 743-854.

Trimming removed 1 base from V and 0 bases from J, with 7 bases in between. The CDR3 has 15 residues. Germline CDR1 reads SGHTA; CDR2 reads FQGNSA. The source of this sequence is an adult who received the AZD1222 COVID-19 vaccine. The sequencing here drew on peripheral blood, taken 28 days after the second AZD1222 dose. The J gene is TRBJ2-1, the V gene TRBV7-2; TRBD1 or TRBD2 may be the D gene (5 bases each). The CDR3: CASSLVGGSYNEQFF. CDR3 DNA: TGTGCCAGCAGCTTAGTTGGGGGCTCCTACAATGAGCAGTTCTTC.